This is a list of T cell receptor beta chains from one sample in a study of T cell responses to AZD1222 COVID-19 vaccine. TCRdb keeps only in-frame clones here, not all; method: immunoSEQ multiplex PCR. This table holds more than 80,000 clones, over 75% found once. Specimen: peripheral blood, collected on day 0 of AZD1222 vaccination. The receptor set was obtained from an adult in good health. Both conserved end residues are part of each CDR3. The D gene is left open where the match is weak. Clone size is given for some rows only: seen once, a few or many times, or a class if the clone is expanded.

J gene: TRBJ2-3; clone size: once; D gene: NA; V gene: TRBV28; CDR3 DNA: TGTGCCAGCAGTTTACCCCTCTTCACAGATACGCAGTATTTT; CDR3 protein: CASSLPLFTDTQYF
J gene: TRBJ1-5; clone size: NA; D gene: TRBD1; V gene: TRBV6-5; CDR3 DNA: TGTGCCAGCAGCCTACTACAGGGGGCCGGACAGCCCCAGCATTTT; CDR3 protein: CASSLLQGAGQPQHF
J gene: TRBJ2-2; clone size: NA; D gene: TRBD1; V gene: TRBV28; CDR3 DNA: TGTGCCAGCAGTCTAAAACAGGGGGGATCCGGGGAGCTGTTTTTT; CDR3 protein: CASSLKQGGSGELFF
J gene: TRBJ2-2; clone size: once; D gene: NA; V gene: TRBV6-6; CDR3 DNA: TGTGCCAGCAGCCCATTGTCAGGGGCGGCCGGGGAGCTGTTTTTT; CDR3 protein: CASSPLSGAAGELFF
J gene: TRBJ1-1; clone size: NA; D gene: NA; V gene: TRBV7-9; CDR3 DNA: TGTGCCAGCAGCTGGGAGAACACTGAAGCTTTCTTT; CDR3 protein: CASSWENTEAFF
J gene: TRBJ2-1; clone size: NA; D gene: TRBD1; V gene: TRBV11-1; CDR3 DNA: TGTGCCAGCAGCATGCGGACAGGAACCTACAATGAGCAGTTCTTC; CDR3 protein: CASSMRTGTYNEQFF
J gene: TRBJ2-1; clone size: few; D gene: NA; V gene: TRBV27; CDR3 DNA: TGTGCCAGCAGTGACAGGCCTTTTTACAATGAGCAGTTCTTC; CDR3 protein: CASSDRPFYNEQFF
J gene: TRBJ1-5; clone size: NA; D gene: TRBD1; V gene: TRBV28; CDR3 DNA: TGTGCCAGCGCCCTAGGGGACAGGAACAATCAGCCCCAGCATTTT; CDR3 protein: CASALGDRNNQPQHF
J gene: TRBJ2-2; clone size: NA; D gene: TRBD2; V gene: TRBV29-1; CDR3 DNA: TGCAGCGTTGATACGGCGGGAGTTAACACCGGGGAGCTGTTTTTT; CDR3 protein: CSVDTAGVNTGELFF
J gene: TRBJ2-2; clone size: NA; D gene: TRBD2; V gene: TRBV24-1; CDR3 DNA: TGTGCCACCAGGGGGACTAGCGGGAGGGAGGAGAACACCGGGGAGCTGTTTTTT; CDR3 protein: CATRGTSGREENTGELFF
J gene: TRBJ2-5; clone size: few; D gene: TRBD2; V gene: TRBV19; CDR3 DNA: TGTGCCAGTAGTGTTGCGGGAGGGAACCAAGAGACCCAGTACTTC; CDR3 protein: CASSVAGGNQETQYF
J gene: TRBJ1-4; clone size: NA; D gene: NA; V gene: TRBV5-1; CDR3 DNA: TGCGCCAGCAGCTTTATGAACGAAAAACTGTTTTTT; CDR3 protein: CASSFMNEKLFF
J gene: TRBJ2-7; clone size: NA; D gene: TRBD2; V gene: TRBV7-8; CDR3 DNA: TGTGCCAGCAGCCGTACTAGCGAAAAATACGAGCAGTACTTC; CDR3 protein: CASSRTSEKYEQYF
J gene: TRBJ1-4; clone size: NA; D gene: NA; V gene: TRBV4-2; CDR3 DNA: TGTGCCAGCAGCCAAGACGTAGGGGGTAACCCCAATGAAAAACTGTTTTTT; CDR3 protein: CASSQDVGGNPNEKLFF
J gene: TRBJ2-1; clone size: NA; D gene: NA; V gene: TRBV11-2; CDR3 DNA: TGTGCCTCTAAGTCGTACGATGAGCAGTTCTTC; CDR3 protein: CASKSYDEQFF
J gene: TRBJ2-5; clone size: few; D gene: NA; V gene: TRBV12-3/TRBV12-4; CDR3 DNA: TGTGCCAGCAGGCGCAAAGAGACCCAGTACTTC; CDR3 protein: CASRRKETQYF
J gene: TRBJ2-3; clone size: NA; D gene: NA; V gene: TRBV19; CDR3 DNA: TGTGCCAGTAGTTTTATAGCGGAGACCCGCACAGATACGCAGTATTTT; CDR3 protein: CASSFIAETRTDTQYF
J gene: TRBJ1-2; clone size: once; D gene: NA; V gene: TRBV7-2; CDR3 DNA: TGTGCCAGCAGCTTAAACCAGGGCAATGGCTACACCTTC; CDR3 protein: CASSLNQGNGYTF
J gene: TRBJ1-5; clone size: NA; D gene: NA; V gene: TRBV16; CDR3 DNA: TGTGCCAGCAGCCAATCGGGGGGGGAATATAGCAATCAGCCCCAGCATTTT; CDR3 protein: CASSQSGGEYSNQPQHF
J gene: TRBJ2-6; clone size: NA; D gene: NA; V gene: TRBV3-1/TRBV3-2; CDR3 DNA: TGTGCCAGCAGCCAGAGGGGCTCGGGGGGCGCCCTCTCTGGGGCCAACGTCCTGACTTTC; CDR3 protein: CASSQRGSGGALSGANVLTF
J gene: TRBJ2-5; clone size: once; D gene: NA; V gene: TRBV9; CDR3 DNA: TGTGCCAGCAGCGTATCCGGGAGTGGTGGGCAAGAGACCCAGTACTTC; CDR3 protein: CASSVSGSGGQETQYF
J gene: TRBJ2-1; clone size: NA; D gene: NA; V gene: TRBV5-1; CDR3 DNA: TGCGCCAGCGTTCCCGGGGCTAACGTATACAATGAGCAGTTCTTC; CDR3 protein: CASVPGANVYNEQFF
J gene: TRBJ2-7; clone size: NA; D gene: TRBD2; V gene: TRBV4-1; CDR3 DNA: TGCGCCAGCAGCCCTCTAGCGGGAGACGAGCAGTACTTC; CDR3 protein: CASSPLAGDEQYF
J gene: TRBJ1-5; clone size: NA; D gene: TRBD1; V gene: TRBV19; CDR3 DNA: TGTGCCAGTAGTATAGGCCCCGGGACAGGGGTTAATCAGCCCCAGCATTTT; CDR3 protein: CASSIGPGTGVNQPQHF
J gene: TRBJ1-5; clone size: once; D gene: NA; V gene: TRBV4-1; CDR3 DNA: TGCGCCAGCAGCCAAGGGCTGGGGGATCAGCCCCAGCATTTT; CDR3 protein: CASSQGLGDQPQHF
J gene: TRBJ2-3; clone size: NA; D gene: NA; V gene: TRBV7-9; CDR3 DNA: TGTGCCAGCAGCCCTAGTGGAGGAGATACGCAGTATTTT; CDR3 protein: CASSPSGGDTQYF
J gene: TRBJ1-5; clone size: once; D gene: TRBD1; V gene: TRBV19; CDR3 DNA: TGTGCCAGTAGTATAGGTCTTGGGACAGGGAATCAGCCCCAGCATTTT; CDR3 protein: CASSIGLGTGNQPQHF
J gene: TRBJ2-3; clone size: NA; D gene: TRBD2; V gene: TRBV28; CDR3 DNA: TGTGCCAGCAGTTTATCGATCGGCGGGAGCGACACAGATACGCAGTATTTT; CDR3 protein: CASSLSIGGSDTDTQYF
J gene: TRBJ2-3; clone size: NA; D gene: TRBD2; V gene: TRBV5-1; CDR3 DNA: TGCGCCAGCAGCCCGGGGGGGTCCGATACGCAGTATTTT; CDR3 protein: CASSPGGSDTQYF
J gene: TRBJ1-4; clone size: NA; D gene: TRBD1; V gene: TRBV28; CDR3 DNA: TGTGCCAGCAGAGCCGGGACAGGGGCTGAAAAACTGTTTTTT; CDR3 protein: CASRAGTGAEKLFF
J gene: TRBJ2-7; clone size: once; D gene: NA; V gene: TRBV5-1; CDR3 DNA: TGCGCCAGCAGCTTGGACAGGGCGGGGAGCTCCTACGAGCAGTACTTC; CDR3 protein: CASSLDRAGSSYEQYF
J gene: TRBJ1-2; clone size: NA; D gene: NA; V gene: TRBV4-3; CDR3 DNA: TGCGCCAGCAGCCAAGATACGTTCGGCAGGAACTATGGCTACACCTTC; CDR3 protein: CASSQDTFGRNYGYTF
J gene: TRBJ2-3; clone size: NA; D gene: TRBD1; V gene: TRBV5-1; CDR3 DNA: TGCGCCAGCAGCGGGGGACAGGCCACTGGCACAGATACGCAGTATTTT; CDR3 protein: CASSGGQATGTDTQYF
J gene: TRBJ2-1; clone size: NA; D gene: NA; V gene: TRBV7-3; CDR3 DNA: TGTGCCAGCAGCTTAAGGCCCCTATTAGGGGCGGATTTTGGAGATGAGCAGTTCTTC; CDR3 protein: CASSLRPLLGADFGDEQFF
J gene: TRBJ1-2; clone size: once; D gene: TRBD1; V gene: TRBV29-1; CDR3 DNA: TGCAGCGTGAAGGACAGGGGCTATGGCTACACCTTC; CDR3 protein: CSVKDRGYGYTF
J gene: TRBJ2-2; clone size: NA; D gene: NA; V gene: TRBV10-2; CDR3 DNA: TGCGCCAGCAGTGAGGGAGTCTGGGAGCTGTTTTTT; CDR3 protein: CASSEGVWELFF
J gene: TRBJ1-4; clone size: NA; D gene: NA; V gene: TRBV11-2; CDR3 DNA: TGTGCCAGCAGCCTGGAGGGTATGAAACTGTTTTTT; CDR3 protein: CASSLEGMKLFF
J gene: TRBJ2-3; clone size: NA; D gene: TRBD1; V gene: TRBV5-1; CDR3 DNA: TGCGCCAGCAGCCCGGGACAGGGGACAGATACGCAGTATTTT; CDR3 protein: CASSPGQGTDTQYF
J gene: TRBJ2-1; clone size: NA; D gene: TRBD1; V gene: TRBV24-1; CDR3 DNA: TGTGCCACCAGTGATTTGCGCGGACAGGGGGCCTATGAGCAGTTCTTC; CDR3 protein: CATSDLRGQGAYEQFF
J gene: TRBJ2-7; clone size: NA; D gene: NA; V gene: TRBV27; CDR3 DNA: TGTGCCAGCAGTTTATCAGGCGGAGTCGGGTACGAGCAGTACTTC; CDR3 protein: CASSLSGGVGYEQYF
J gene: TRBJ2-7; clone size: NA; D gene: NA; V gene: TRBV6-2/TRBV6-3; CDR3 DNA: TGTGCCAGCAGCCGTACCTACGAGCAGTACTTC; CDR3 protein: CASSRTYEQYF
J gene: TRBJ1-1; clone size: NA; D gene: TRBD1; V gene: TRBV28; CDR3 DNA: TGTGCCAGCAGTTTGGGACAGGTGAACACTGAAGCTTTCTTT; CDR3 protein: CASSLGQVNTEAFF
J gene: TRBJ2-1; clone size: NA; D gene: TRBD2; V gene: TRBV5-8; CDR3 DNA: TGTGCCAGCAGCCCGACTAGCGGGAGAGCGAATGAGCAGTTCTTC; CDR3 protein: CASSPTSGRANEQFF
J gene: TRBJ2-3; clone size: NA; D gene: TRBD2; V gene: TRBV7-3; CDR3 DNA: TGTGCCAGCAGCTTGCGGGGGAGCACAGATACGCAGTATTTT; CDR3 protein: CASSLRGSTDTQYF
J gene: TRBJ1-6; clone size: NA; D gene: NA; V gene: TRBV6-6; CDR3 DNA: TGTGCCAGCAGCCGAATGACACCCAGCTCCTATAATTCACCCCTCCACTTT; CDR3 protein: CASSRMTPSSYNSPLHF
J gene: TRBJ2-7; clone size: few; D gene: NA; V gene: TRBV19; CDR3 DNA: TGTGCCAGTAGTATAAGCGCGAGCTCCTACGAGCAGTACTTC; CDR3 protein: CASSISASSYEQYF
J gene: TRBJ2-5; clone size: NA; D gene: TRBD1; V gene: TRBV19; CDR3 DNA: TGTGCCAGTAGTACACGGACAGGGGGATTAGAAGAGACCCAGTACTTC; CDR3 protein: CASSTRTGGLEETQYF
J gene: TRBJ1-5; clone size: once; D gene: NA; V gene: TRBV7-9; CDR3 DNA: TGTGCCAGCAGTCAGCAGGGATCTAGCAATCAGCCCCAGCATTTT; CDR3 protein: CASSQQGSSNQPQHF
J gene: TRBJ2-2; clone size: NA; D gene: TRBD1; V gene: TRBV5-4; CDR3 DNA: TGTGCCAGCAGCTTGCTGCAGGGGGCCGGGGAGCTGTTTTTT; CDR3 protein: CASSLLQGAGELFF
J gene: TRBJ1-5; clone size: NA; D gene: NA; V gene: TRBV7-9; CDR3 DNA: TGTGCCAGCAGCTTACACGGAAGCCAGCCCCAGCATTTT; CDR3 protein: CASSLHGSQPQHF
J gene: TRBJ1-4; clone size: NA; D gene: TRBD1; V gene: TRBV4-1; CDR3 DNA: TGCGCCAGCAGCCAAGGAGACAGGGAAAGAGAAAAACTGTTTTTT; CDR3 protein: CASSQGDREREKLFF
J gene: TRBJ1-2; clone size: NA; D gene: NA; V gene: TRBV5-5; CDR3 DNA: TGTGCCAGCAGCTTGGCGTCCGGGGGGACCGACTATGGCTACACCTTC; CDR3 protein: CASSLASGGTDYGYTF
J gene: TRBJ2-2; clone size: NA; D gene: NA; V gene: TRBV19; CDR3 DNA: TGTGCCAGTACCAGAAATGGGTTCCGGGAGCTGTTTTTT; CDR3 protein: CASTRNGFRELFF
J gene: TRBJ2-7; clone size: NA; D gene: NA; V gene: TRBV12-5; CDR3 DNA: TGTGCTAGTGGATCTGACAGTTCCTACGAGCAGTACTTC; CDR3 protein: CASGSDSSYEQYF
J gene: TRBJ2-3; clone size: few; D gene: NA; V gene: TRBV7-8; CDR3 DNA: TGTGCCAGCAGCCTCTTACGAGATACGCAGTATTTT; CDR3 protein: CASSLLRDTQYF
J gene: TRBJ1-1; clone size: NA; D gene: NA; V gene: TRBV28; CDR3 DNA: TGTGCCAGCAGCTTACTCGGCGGGAACACTGAAGCTTTCTTT; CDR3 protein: CASSLLGGNTEAFF
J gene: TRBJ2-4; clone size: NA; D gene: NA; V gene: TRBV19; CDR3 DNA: TGTGCCAGTAGTCCTGACCCGGGACTAGCCAAAAACATTCAGTACTTC; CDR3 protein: CASSPDPGLAKNIQYF
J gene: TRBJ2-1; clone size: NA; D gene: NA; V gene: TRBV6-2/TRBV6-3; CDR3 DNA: TGTGCCAGCAGTTACTCGCGGAATGAGCAGTTCTTC; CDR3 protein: CASSYSRNEQFF
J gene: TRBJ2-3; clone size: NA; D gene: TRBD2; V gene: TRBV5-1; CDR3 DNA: TGCGCCAGCAGCCCCGGGACTAGCGGGGATACGCAGTATTTT; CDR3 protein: CASSPGTSGDTQYF